This T cell receptor beta chain stems from a study of blood T cell repertoires in COVID-19. Overall study context: Sources were T cells, B-cell-depleted T cells, or PBMCs; the material itself was cDNA or gDNA.

In the authors' workflow: For nucleated cells, counts were estimated from reference gene primer amplification. Clones were sequenced by immunoSEQ multiplex PCR, and TCRdb holds only the in-frame ones, with some missing. D and trimming come from the DNA, and the V and J calls and clone size come from that table. The table has about 240,000 clones, more than 75% seen once. From germline, CDR1 is SEHNR and CDR2 FQNEAQ (reference sequence). The V gene end was trimmed by 0 bases and the J gene end by 7 bases; junction bases not matched to a gene: 4. The CDR3 contains 15 residues. This TCR came from a woman aged 60 to 75 with active or convalescent COVID-19. The sequenced material came from peripheral blood. V usage is TRBV7-9 and J usage is TRBJ2-1; 9 nucleotides agree with TRBD2. Written as DNA, the CDR3 is TGTGCCAGCAGCTTAGCGGGACTAGCCCCAAATGAGCAGTTCTTC. This gives the protein CASSLAGLAPNEQFF. Using reference TRBV7-9 and TRBJ2-1 for the parts outside the CDR3, the full variable domain is DTGVSQNPRHKITKRGQNVTFRCDPISEHNRLYWYRQTLGQGPEFLTYFQNEAQLEKSRLLSDRFSAERPKGSFSTLEIQRTEQGDSAMYLCASSLAGLAPNEQFFGPGTRLTVL.